This record concerns one T cell receptor beta chain sequence. Unmatched junction bases numbered 6, after V lost 6 bases and J lost 7 bases. This CDR3 region has 13 residues. The germline gives CDR1 MNHEY, CDR2 SVGEGT. In the original processing: Amplification with reference gene primers provided the estimates of nucleated cell counts. Measured with immunoSEQ multiplex PCR; TCRdb has only the in-frame clones, and not every one. D and trimming were read from the DNA, whereas the V and J calls and clone size are those reported in that table. The data contain tens of thousands of clones, more than 75% of them singletons. The record originates from a study of blood T cell repertoires in COVID-19. Study-wide context: Donors in the United States, Italy and Spain gave samples during acute or convalescent COVID-19. Nucleic acid was either cDNA or gDNA, and it came from T cells, B-cell-depleted T cells, or PBMCs.

The material sequenced was peripheral blood. The TCR originated in a man aged 50-59 years with active COVID-19. This chain links TRBV6-2 or TRBV6-3 with TRBJ2-5, with TRBD2 matching 9 bases. The CDR3: CASSSGGLGTQYF. The CDR3 DNA reads as TGTGCCAGCAGCAGCGGGGGGCTCGGGACCCAGTACTTC.